A selection of T cell receptor beta chains follows, all from one sample in a study of blood T cell repertoires in COVID-19. The method was immunoSEQ multiplex PCR; TCRdb's version includes in-frame clones alone and lacks a portion of them. The sample lists tens of thousands of clones, 88% occurring once. The sequenced sample was peripheral blood. The receptor source for this set is a human donor in a cohort sampled during active COVID-19. Both conserved end residues are part of each CDR3. The D gene is left open where the match is weak. Clone size appears in some rows only: once, few, many, or a class for an expanded clone.

clone size | J gene | D gene | V gene | CDR3 DNA | CDR3 protein
NA | TRBJ2-1 | TRBD1 | TRBV9 | TGTGCCAGCAGCGTACAGGGGGCTTCCTACAATGAGCAGTTCTTC | CASSVQGASYNEQFF
NA | TRBJ2-7 | TRBD1 | TRBV27 | TGTGCCAGCAGTTCCCAAGGGACAGGGACTTACGAGCAGTACTTC | CASSSQGTGTYEQYF
NA | TRBJ1-5 | NA | TRBV28 | TGTGCCAGCAGTCCCGAGGAAAGGGGTGTGCCCCAGCATTTT | CASSPEERGVPQHF
few | TRBJ2-7 | NA | TRBV7-9 | TGTGCCAGCAGTCCTCAAGGTGGGGGCTTGGACCACGAGCAGTACTTC | CASSPQGGGLDHEQYF
once | TRBJ1-1 | TRBD1 | TRBV2 | TGTGCCAGCAGAGTGGGACAGCTCAAGAACACTGAAGCTTTCTTT | CASRVGQLKNTEAFF
NA | TRBJ1-2 | TRBD1 | TRBV30 | TGTGCCTGGAACCCGGACAGGGGGTATGGCTACACCTTC | CAWNPDRGYGYTF
NA | TRBJ2-7 | TRBD2 | TRBV20-1 | TGCAGTGCTAGTGGCCTAGCGGGAGTTACCTACGAGCAGTACTTC | CSASGLAGVTYEQYF
NA | TRBJ2-6 | NA | TRBV13 | TGTGCCAGCAGCTTAGGAAGGAGCTCTGGGGCCAACGTCCTGACTTTC | CASSLGRSSGANVLTF
NA | TRBJ1-2 | TRBD1 | TRBV5-4 | TGTGCCAGCAGCTCCGGGACAGAAATCTATGGCTACACCTTC | CASSSGTEIYGYTF
NA | TRBJ1-1 | NA | TRBV20-1 | TGCAGTGCTAGGGGACTCTCTCAAGCTTTCTTT | CSARGLSQAFF
once | TRBJ1-6 | TRBD1 | TRBV10-2 | TGCGCCAGCAGAGTGGGACAGGGGGCAGGATCACCCCTCCACTTT | CASRVGQGAGSPLHF
NA | TRBJ2-3 | TRBD1 | TRBV5-4 | TGTGCCAGCAGCTTGGACTCTAGGGGGCATACGCAGTATTTT | CASSLDSRGHTQYF
NA | TRBJ2-2 | NA | TRBV6-4 | TGTGCCAGCAGTGACGGACTTAACGGGGAGCTGTTTTTT | CASSDGLNGELFF
NA | TRBJ2-1 | NA | TRBV6-2/TRBV6-3 | TGTGCCAGCAGTACGGAGGTGGGGGCACGATACAATGAGCAGTTCTTC | CASSTEVGARYNEQFF
NA | TRBJ2-4 | NA | TRBV2 | TGTGCCAGCAGTGAACCCCAGGGTGGGGGACTAGCCAAAAACATTCAGTACTTC | CASSEPQGGGLAKNIQYF
NA | TRBJ1-1 | TRBD1 | TRBV6-2/TRBV6-3 | TGTGCCAGCAGTTTTCACGGGACAGGTCGATTCATGAACACTGAAGCTTTCTTT | CASSFHGTGRFMNTEAFF
NA | TRBJ2-6 | NA | TRBV7-2 | TGTGCCAGCAGCTCTACTACTGGGGCCAACGTCCTGACTTTC | CASSSTTGANVLTF
NA | TRBJ2-7 | NA | TRBV30 | TGTGCCTGGAGTTATGACACCCGCTCCTACGAGCAGTACTTC | CAWSYDTRSYEQYF
NA | TRBJ1-4 | NA | TRBV12-3/TRBV12-4 | TGTGCCAGCAGTTTAAACTCAGAAAAACTGTTTTTT | CASSLNSEKLFF
NA | TRBJ1-5 | NA | TRBV15 | TGTGCCACCAGTGCGAGGGGGGGAGGGAATCAGCCCCAGCATTTT | CATSARGGGNQPQHF
NA | TRBJ2-5 | TRBD2 | TRBV7-3 | TGTGCCAGCAGCTTAACCCCGGGACTAGCGGTGGAGGCCCAGTACTTC | CASSLTPGLAVEAQYF
once | TRBJ2-1 | TRBD1 | TRBV27 | TGTGCCAGCAGCCGGGACAGATCCTACAATGAGCAGTTCTTC | CASSRDRSYNEQFF